The clone carrying this T cell receptor (beta chain) was detected only a few times. Its antigen is not identified. V shed 9 bases and J 7 bases; nucleotides not matched to a gene: 5. CDR3 size: 14 residues. Germline V gives CDR1 SNHLY, CDR2 FYNNEI. The sample belongs to a study of blood T cells in healthy people across ages. Drawing of peripheral blood yielded about 9.7 milliliters from each donor. A minimum of 5 micrograms of total RNA was extracted per sample. Then a second PCR, running about 6 to 11 cycles, was carried out with a sample-barcoded 5' primer and a J-beta primer mix. Each CDR3 protein gets one entry after TCRdb re-called the 5' RACE reads with MiXCR. Of 700,000 or so distinct CDR3 sequences in the sample, roughly 41% were seen once. Points from the study as a whole: Measured against age, TCR beta diversity per million T cells decreased in a roughly linear manner.

The origin of this receptor is a man aged 80 or over in good health. Sequences were obtained from blood. The chain combines TRBV2 with TRBJ1-6, with TRBD1 identical over 11 bases. CDR3 residues: CASADRGLNSPLHF. The CDR3 region has the DNA TGTGCCAGTGCGGACAGGGGGCTGAATTCACCCCTCCACTTT.